This T cell receptor beta chain was retrieved from a study of blood T cell repertoires in COVID-19. Assay: immunoSEQ multiplex PCR; the TCRdb copy retains only in-frame clones and omits some. The sample carries 200,000 to 250,000 clones, just over 85% recorded once. J was trimmed by 8 bases and V by 6 bases; bases with no gene match: 11. The CDR3 is 15 residues long. The germline CDR1 and CDR2 sequences are SGHRS and YFSETQ. The TCR originated in a man aged 45-65 years with acute or convalescent COVID-19. The chain uses TRBV5-1 and TRBJ2-1; 10 bases are a match to TRBD1. Material: peripheral blood. The CDR3 sequence is CASTTTGQGFDEQFF. The CDR3 DNA reads TGCGCCAGCACCACAACGGGACAGGGGTTCGATGAGCAGTTCTTC.